This T cell receptor (beta chain) appears in the sequencing data of a study of T cell responses to AZD1222 COVID-19 vaccine. V lost 1 base and J 3 bases, leaving 7 bases between the germline ends. CDR3 length equals 13 residues. Germline values: CDR1 MGHRA, CDR2 YSYEKL. Study observations and caveats: When two AZD1222 doses had been given, Spike-specific TCR breadth and depth rose. The repertoires were collected only after the peak T cell response. Just 5 to 7 people given AZD1222 tested seropositive at baseline.

Libraries were prepared by immunoSEQ multiplex PCR; TCRdb keeps only in-frame clonotypes and omits some of them. The table has about 100,000 clones, just under 90% seen once. Points on this clone: Its antigen is currently unknown. The sample has other DNA sequences that encode this CDR3 too.

The chain employs TRBV4-1 and TRBJ2-7, with no clear D. The TCR sequence derives from an adult in good health. Sequenced here: peripheral blood, sampled on day 0 of AZD1222 vaccination. CDR3: CASSQAAGYEQYF. The CDR3 DNA reads TGCGCCAGCAGCCAAGCGGCAGGCTACGAGCAGTACTTC.